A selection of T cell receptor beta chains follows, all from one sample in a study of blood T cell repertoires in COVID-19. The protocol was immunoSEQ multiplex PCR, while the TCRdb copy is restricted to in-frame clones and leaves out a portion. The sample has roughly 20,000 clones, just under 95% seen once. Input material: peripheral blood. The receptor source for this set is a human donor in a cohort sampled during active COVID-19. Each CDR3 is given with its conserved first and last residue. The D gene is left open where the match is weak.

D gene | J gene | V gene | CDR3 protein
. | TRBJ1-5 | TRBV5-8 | CASSSWTLLGQPQHF
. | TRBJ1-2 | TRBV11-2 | CASSLGTGSYGYTF
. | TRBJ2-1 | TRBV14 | CASSQVTLEQFF
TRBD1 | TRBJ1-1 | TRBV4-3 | CASSRPGTGGFEAFF
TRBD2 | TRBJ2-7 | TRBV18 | CASSPGGGRSYEQYF
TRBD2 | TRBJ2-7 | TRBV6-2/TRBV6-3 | CASSLAVSYEQYF
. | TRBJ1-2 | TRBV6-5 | CASSYGGSGYTF
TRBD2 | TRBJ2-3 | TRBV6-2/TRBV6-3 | CASSYWRGSTDTQYF
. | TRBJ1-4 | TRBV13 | CASSWRTRGDVEKLFF
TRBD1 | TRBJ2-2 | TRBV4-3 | CASSQPPPGQGNTGELFF
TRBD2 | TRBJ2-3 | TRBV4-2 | CASSQTGGGADTQYF
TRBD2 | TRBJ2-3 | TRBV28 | CASSELAGRTDTQYF
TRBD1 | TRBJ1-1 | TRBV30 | CAWLQGLNTEAFF
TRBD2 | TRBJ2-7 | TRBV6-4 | CASSELAGGTYEQYF
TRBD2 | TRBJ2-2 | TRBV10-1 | CASSGRTGGDTGELFF
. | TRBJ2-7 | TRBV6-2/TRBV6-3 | CASSYAGSTFYEQYF
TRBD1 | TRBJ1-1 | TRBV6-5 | CAIQQGAMRTEAFF
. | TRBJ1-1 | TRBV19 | CASQLAQAAGEAFF
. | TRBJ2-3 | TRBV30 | CACGRGSTDTQYF
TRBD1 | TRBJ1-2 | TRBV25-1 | CASSELQGQVTDGYTF
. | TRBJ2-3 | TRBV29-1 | CSVVSWRPTDTQYF
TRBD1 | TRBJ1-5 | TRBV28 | CASTGGRRKNQPQHF
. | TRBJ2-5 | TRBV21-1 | CASSKPAIRAGGPGTQYF
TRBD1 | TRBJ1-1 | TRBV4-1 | CASSHIQGAGTEAFF
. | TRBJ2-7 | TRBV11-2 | CASSLVKWGVTSSYEQYF
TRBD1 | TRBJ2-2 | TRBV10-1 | CASSEGGTGDTGELFF
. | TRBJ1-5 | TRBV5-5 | CASSLGLINQPQHF
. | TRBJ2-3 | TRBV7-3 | CASSLIRGSTDTQYF
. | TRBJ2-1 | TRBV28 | CASSLKRRVSYNEQFF